This paragraph reports one T cell receptor beta chain. The antigen is undetermined. Germline V gene sequence: CDR1 ENHRY, CDR2 SYGVKD. The CDR3 extends over 16 amino acids. V was shortened by 4 bases and J by 0 bases, with 15 bases between the two germline ends. These data come from a study of cytomegalovirus exposure and HLA in healthy donors. Study background: Out of 398 genotyped donors, less than 90% belonged to the Caucasian-associated ancestry cluster.

Findings and limits, study-wide: Sequencing likely produced, as an artifact, a cluster of highly shared sequence variants.

The PCR was carried out with 60 Vbeta primers and 13 Jbeta primers. TCRdb keeps only in-frame clones here, not all; method: immunoSEQ multiplex PCR. Of about 200,000 clones listed, 80% to 85% are singletons. The TCR originated in a woman aged 40 to 50 in good health and CMV-seronegative. Sequenced material: PBMCs. The J gene is TRBJ1-1, the V gene TRBV10-3, with unresolved D. DNA of the CDR3: TGTGCCATCAGTGCGGTGAGGGTCTCTATGAACACTGAAGCTTTCTTT. Its translation is CAISAVRVSMNTEAFF.